This T cell receptor (beta chain) was identified during a study of T cell responses to AZD1222 COVID-19 vaccine. At the level of the study: Both about-4-week and about-12-week second-dose recipients were combined.

The CDR3 covers 14 residues. Per germline, CDR1 KGHSH and CDR2 LQKENI. The V end was cut by 6 bases, the J end by 0 bases, with 12 bases between. Concerning this clone: Antigen specificity is unknown.

The protocol was immunoSEQ multiplex PCR, while the TCRdb copy is restricted to in-frame clones and leaves out a portion. The sample yields around 92,000 clones, approximately 91% seen once. Findings and caveats of the study: Most donors were white British, females outnumbered males, and clonal diversity was possibly underestimated. Baseline testing showed seropositivity in only a handful of AZD1222 recipients.

The source is an adult in good health. The gene calls are TRBV18 and TRBJ2-7; D not resolved. The sequences come from peripheral blood, collected on day 0 of AZD1222 vaccination. CDR3 region: CASSARSNSYEQYF. The CDR3, as DNA: TGTGCCAGCTCGGCTAGGTCGAACTCCTACGAGCAGTACTTC.